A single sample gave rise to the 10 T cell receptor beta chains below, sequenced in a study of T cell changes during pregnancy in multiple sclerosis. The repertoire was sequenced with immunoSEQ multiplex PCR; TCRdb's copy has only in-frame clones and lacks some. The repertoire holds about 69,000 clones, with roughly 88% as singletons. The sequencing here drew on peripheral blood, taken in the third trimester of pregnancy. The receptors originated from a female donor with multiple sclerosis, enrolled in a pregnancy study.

This chain's CDR3 is CAISESRQVEAFF. In DNA form, the CDR3 reads TGTGCCATCAGTGAGTCTAGGCAGGTAGAAGCTTTCTTT. The gene calls are TRBV10-3 and TRBJ1-1; D gene ambiguous. From germline, CDR1 is ENHRY and CDR2 SYGVKD. The CDR3 consists of 13 residues. The ends were cut back, 0 bases at V and 8 bases at J, with 10 bases in the middle.

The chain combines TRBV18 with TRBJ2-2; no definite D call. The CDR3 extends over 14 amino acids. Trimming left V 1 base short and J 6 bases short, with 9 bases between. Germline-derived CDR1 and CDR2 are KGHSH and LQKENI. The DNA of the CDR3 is TGTGCCAGCTCACCACAACCGGGTGCCGGGGAGCTGTTTTTT. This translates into CASSPQPGAGELFF.

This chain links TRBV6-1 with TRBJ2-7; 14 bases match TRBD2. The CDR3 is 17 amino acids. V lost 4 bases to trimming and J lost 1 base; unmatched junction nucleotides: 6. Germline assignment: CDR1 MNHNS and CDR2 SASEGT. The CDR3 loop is CASSGGTSGGRSYEQYF. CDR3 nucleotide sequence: TGTGCCAGCAGTGGGGGGACTAGCGGGGGTAGATCCTACGAGCAGTACTTC.

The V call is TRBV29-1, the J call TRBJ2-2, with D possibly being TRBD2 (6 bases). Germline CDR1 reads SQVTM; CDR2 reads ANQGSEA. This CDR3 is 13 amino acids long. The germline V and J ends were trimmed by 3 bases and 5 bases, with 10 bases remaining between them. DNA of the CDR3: TGCAGCGTTGACTGGGGGGAAACCGGGGAGCTGTTTTTT. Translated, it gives CSVDWGETGELFF.

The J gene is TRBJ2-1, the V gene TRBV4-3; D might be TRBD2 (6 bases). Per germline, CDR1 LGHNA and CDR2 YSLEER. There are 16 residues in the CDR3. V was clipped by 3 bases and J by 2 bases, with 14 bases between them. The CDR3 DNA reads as TGCGCCAGCAGCCACCCCGGGACTGGGACCTACAATGAGCAGTTCTTC. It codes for CASSHPGTGTYNEQFF.

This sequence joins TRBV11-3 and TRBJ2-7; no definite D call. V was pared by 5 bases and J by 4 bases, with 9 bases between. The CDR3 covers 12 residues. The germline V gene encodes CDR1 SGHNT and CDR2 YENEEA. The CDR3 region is CASSPDGYEQYF. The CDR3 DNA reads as TGTGCCAGCAGCCCCGACGGGTACGAGCAGTACTTC.

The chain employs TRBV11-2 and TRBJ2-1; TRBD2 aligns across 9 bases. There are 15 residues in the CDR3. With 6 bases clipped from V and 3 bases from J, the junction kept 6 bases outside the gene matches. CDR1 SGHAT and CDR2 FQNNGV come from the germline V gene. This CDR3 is CASRPLAGDYNEQFF. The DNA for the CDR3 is TGTGCCAGCAGGCCACTAGCGGGCGACTACAATGAGCAGTTCTTC.

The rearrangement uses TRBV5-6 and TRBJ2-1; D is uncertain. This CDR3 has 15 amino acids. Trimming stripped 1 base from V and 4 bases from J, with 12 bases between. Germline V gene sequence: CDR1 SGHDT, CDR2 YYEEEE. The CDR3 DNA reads TGTGCCAGCAGCTTGTGGTACACCGAATACAATGAGCAGTTCTTC. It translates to CASSLWYTEYNEQFF.

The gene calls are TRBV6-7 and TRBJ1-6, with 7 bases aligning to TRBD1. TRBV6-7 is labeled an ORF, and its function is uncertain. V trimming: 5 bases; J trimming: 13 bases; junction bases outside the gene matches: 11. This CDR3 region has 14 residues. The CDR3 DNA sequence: TGTGCCAGCAGTCCGTCTCGGGACAGCACTCCCCTCCACTTT. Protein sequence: CASSPSRDSTPLHF.

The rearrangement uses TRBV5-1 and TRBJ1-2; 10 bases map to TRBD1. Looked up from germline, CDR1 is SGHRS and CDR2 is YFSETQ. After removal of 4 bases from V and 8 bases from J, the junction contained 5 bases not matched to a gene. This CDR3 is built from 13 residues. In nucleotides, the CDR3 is TGCGCCAGCAGCACGATGGGACAGGGGGGCTACACCTTC. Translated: CASSTMGQGGYTF.